The 7 T cell receptor beta chains in this list originate from one sample, sequenced in a study of a mutant IDH1 vaccine in newly diagnosed glioma. Specified time point: week 23, last vaccination. Every vaccination contained 300 ug of the mutant IDH1 20-mer peptide and was paired with topical imiquimod. Sequencing was performed with immunoSEQ multiplex PCR; in TCRdb, only in-frame clones are kept and a portion is missing. The sample carries roughly 60,000 clones, 70% to 90% recorded once. Their antigens are not known. This specimen was PBMCs, taken from a glioma patient whose treatment included an IDH1 peptide vaccine. The receptors here all came from a man aged 25 to 40 with glioma.

V gene TRBV6-5 combines with J gene TRBJ1-5, with D uncertain. Germline V gene data show CDR1 as MNHEY and CDR2 as SVGAGI. Trimming cost V 5 bases and J 4 bases, with 12 bases left between them. There are 14 residues in the CDR3. The CDR3 DNA is TGTGCCAGCAGTCTACAAGGGAGAAATCAGCCCCAGCATTTT. Amino acid sequence: CASSLQGRNQPQHF.

The gene calls are TRBV6-6 and TRBJ2-7, with 8 bases aligning to TRBD1. The length of the CDR3 is 14 residues. The trim removed 2 bases at V and 6 bases at J, leaving 6 bases unmatched. The germline gives CDR1 MNHNY, CDR2 SVGAGI (reference sequence). The CDR3 reads CASSYRQGATEQYF. The CDR3 DNA reads TGTGCCAGCAGTTACCGGCAGGGGGCGACCGAGCAGTACTTC.

This chain joins TRBV10-2 and TRBJ1-4; D is uncertain. Germline CDR1 WSHSY, CDR2 SAAADI. V was clipped by 7 bases and J by 0 bases, with 12 bases between them. This CDR3 region has 15 residues. The CDR3 DNA reads TGCGCCAGCAAAGGAGTGACTGCAACTAATGAAAAACTGTTTTTT. It specifies CASKGVTATNEKLFF.

This chain links TRBV15 with TRBJ2-5; D uncertain. The DNA matches TRBJ2-7 better at its end, which makes the J call doubtful. The CDR3 contains 11 residues. Germline-derived CDR1 and CDR2 are LNHNV and YYDKDF (reference sequence). CDR3 protein: CATSSYREQYF. CDR3 in DNA: TGTGCCACCAGCAGTTATCGCGAGCAGTACTTC.

The gene calls are TRBV18 and TRBJ1-2; D ambiguous. Trimming took 1 base from V and 2 from J, leaving 11 bases between them. Germline values: CDR1 KGHSH, CDR2 LQKENI. The CDR3 has 15 amino acids. The CDR3 spells CASSPQAGGNYGYTF. The DNA for the CDR3 is TGTGCCAGCTCACCACAAGCAGGAGGAAACTATGGCTACACCTTC.

V gene TRBV5-1 combines with J gene TRBJ2-3, with D tentatively TRBD1 or TRBD2 (5 bases each). Germline CDR1 is SGHRS and CDR2 is YFSETQ. The ends were cut back, 0 bases at V and 0 bases at J, with 5 bases in the middle. The CDR3 is 14 amino acids. This CDR3 reads CASSLGDSTDTQYF. CDR3 nucleotides: TGCGCCAGCAGCTTGGGGGACAGCACAGATACGCAGTATTTT.

This clone was recorded once. The chain joins TRBV5-1 to TRBJ1-1; 8 bases align to TRBD1. V lost 0 bases, J lost 1 base, and 8 bases stayed unmatched. This CDR3 contains 17 residues. CDR1 is SGHRS and CDR2 is YFSETQ in the germline V gene. The CDR3 is CASSLATPGTGNTEAFF. Here the CDR3 DNA reads TGCGCCAGCAGCTTGGCAACCCCCGGGACAGGGAACACTGAAGCTTTCTTT.